The rows below give T cell receptor beta chains drawn from one sample of a study of T cell responses to AZD1222 COVID-19 vaccine. Libraries were prepared by immunoSEQ multiplex PCR; TCRdb keeps only in-frame clonotypes and omits some of them. The sample holds fewer than 120,000 clones, 94% seen once. Sequenced material: peripheral blood, taken 28 days after the second AZD1222 dose. The receptor source for this set is an adult who received the AZD1222 COVID-19 vaccine. Both conserved end residues are part of each CDR3. Fields, in order: CDR3 DNA, CDR3 protein, V gene, D gene, clone size, J gene. A D gene is named only where the DNA matches it firmly. Size is stated for part of the rows, as once, few or many counts, or as a class when the clone is expanded.

cdr3_nt: TGCGCCAGCAGCCAAGGACGTCCCCTAGCGGGGGGGCCGCAGACCCAGTACTTC; cdr3_aa: CASSQGRPLAGGPQTQYF; v_call: TRBV4-1; d_call: TRBD2; clone_size: -; j_call: TRBJ2-5
cdr3_nt: TGTGCCAGCAGTTTATCTTCTGGGGCCAGGGGGTCTGATGAGCAGTTCTTC; cdr3_aa: CASSLSSGARGSDEQFF; v_call: TRBV27; d_call: TRBD1; clone_size: -; j_call: TRBJ2-1
cdr3_nt: TGTGCCAGCAGCTTCCGCGCGGGAGTTTCCGAGCAGTACTTC; cdr3_aa: CASSFRAGVSEQYF; v_call: TRBV5-6; d_call: TRBD2; clone_size: few; j_call: TRBJ2-7
cdr3_nt: TGTGCCAGCAGTTACCAGGGCAGACTGAACACTGAAGCTTTCTTT; cdr3_aa: CASSYQGRLNTEAFF; v_call: TRBV6-5; d_call: -; clone_size: -; j_call: TRBJ1-1
cdr3_nt: TGTGCCAGCAGCCCAGAACAGGGGGCACGGGGTGAAAAACTGTTTTTT; cdr3_aa: CASSPEQGARGEKLFF; v_call: TRBV9; d_call: TRBD1; clone_size: -; j_call: TRBJ1-4
cdr3_nt: TGTGCCAGCAGCCCGCAGCCCATTAATGGCTACACCTTC; cdr3_aa: CASSPQPINGYTF; v_call: TRBV11-2; d_call: -; clone_size: -; j_call: TRBJ1-2
cdr3_nt: TGCAGTGCTAGTGACCCGCGAAAGGGAGCTTTCTTT; cdr3_aa: CSASDPRKGAFF; v_call: TRBV20-1; d_call: -; clone_size: -; j_call: TRBJ1-1
cdr3_nt: TGTGCCAGCAGCTTGGGCGGGGGGGCGTATGAGCAGTTCTTC; cdr3_aa: CASSLGGGAYEQFF; v_call: TRBV5-5; d_call: TRBD2; clone_size: -; j_call: TRBJ2-1
cdr3_nt: TGTGCCAGTATGGTACCCGGTCAGGGACTAGCTGGCTACACCTTC; cdr3_aa: CASMVPGQGLAGYTF; v_call: TRBV19; d_call: -; clone_size: -; j_call: TRBJ1-2
cdr3_nt: TGTGCCAGCAGCCGACAGAGCCTTAATGAAAAACTGTTTTTT; cdr3_aa: CASSRQSLNEKLFF; v_call: TRBV5-6; d_call: -; clone_size: -; j_call: TRBJ1-4
cdr3_nt: TGTGCCAGCTCCGGCAGCCAAGAGACCCAGTACTTC; cdr3_aa: CASSGSQETQYF; v_call: TRBV9; d_call: -; clone_size: -; j_call: TRBJ2-5
cdr3_nt: TGTGCCATCAGCCCTCAGGGAGAAGGCGGCTACACCTTC; cdr3_aa: CAISPQGEGGYTF; v_call: TRBV10-3; d_call: -; clone_size: -; j_call: TRBJ1-2
cdr3_nt: TGTGCCAGCCGGTCGGGGGCGTCGCATCAGCCCCAGCATTTT; cdr3_aa: CASRSGASHQPQHF; v_call: TRBV6-5; d_call: -; clone_size: -; j_call: TRBJ1-5
cdr3_nt: TGTGCCAGCAGCCAAGTTGCGACCCGGGGTGAGACCCAGTACTTC; cdr3_aa: CASSQVATRGETQYF; v_call: TRBV3-1/TRBV3-2; d_call: -; clone_size: -; j_call: TRBJ2-5
cdr3_nt: TGTGCCAGCAGGAACACTGAAGCTTTCTTT; cdr3_aa: CASRNTEAFF; v_call: TRBV2; d_call: -; clone_size: -; j_call: TRBJ1-1
cdr3_nt: TGTGCCAGCAGTGAGAGCTTGGTTAATGAAAAACTGTTTTTT; cdr3_aa: CASSESLVNEKLFF; v_call: TRBV6-1; d_call: -; clone_size: -; j_call: TRBJ1-4
cdr3_nt: TGTGCCAGCAGCTTTGGGTTTAGGGCTGAAGCTTTCTTT; cdr3_aa: CASSFGFRAEAFF; v_call: TRBV7-6; d_call: -; clone_size: -; j_call: TRBJ1-1
cdr3_nt: TGTGCCAGTAGTATTTCAGATCAGCCCCAGCATTTT; cdr3_aa: CASSISDQPQHF; v_call: TRBV19; d_call: -; clone_size: -; j_call: TRBJ1-5
cdr3_nt: TGTGCCAGCAGCAAAGTTAGCGGGAGTGTGGATGTTACGCAGTATTTT; cdr3_aa: CASSKVSGSVDVTQYF; v_call: TRBV21-1; d_call: -; clone_size: -; j_call: TRBJ2-3
cdr3_nt: TGCAGCGTCCCCTCCGGAAGCTTTGACAATGAGCAGTTCTTC; cdr3_aa: CSVPSGSFDNEQFF; v_call: TRBV29-1; d_call: -; clone_size: -; j_call: TRBJ2-1
cdr3_nt: TGCGCCAGCAGCTTGGCCTTGCAGGCTAATGAAAAACTGTTTTTT; cdr3_aa: CASSLALQANEKLFF; v_call: TRBV5-1; d_call: -; clone_size: once; j_call: TRBJ1-4
cdr3_nt: TGCGCCAGCAGCCCTACGGCAATGCAGCCGGCTCAACCCCTCCACTTT; cdr3_aa: CASSPTAMQPAQPLHF; v_call: TRBV5-1; d_call: -; clone_size: -; j_call: TRBJ1-6
cdr3_nt: TGTGCCAGCAGCTTATTTCGGACTAGCGGGAGTTATGAGCAGTTCTTC; cdr3_aa: CASSLFRTSGSYEQFF; v_call: TRBV7-9; d_call: TRBD2; clone_size: -; j_call: TRBJ2-1